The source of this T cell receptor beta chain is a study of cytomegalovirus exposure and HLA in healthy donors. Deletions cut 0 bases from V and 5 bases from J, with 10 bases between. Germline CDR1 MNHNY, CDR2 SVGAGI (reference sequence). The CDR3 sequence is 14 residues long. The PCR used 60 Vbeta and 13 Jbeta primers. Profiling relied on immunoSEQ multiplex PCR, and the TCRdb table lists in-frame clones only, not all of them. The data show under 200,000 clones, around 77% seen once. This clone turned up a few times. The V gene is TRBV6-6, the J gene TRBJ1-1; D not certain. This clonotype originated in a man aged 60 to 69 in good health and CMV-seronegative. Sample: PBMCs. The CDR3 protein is CASSYSTGGTEAFF. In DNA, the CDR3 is TGTGCCAGCAGTTACTCGACGGGTGGTACTGAAGCTTTCTTT.